The 5 T cell receptor beta chains listed next were all sequenced from one sample in a study of blood T cell repertoires in COVID-19. Using immunoSEQ multiplex PCR, the repertoire was profiled, and TCRdb retains in-frame clones only, with some absent. The table lists about 170,000 clones, over 75% of them singletons. Sequenced: PBMCs or T cells enriched from blood (not recorded which). All receptors derive from a human donor with acute COVID-19. The donor label of this sample is uncertain.

The chain is built from TRBV6-5 and TRBJ2-2; 7 bases line up with TRBD1. CDR1 and CDR2 from the germline V gene are MNHEY and SVGAGI. V was pared by 2 bases and J by 2 bases, with 5 bases of the junction left unmatched. CDR3 length: 16 residues. CDR3 sequence (DNA): TGTGCCAGCAGTTACGGGGACAGAATTAACACCGGGGAGCTGTTTTTT. Residues: CASSYGDRINTGELFF.

This chain uses TRBV30 with TRBJ1-5; TRBD1 might be the D (6 bases). This CDR3 has 17 residues. Germline CDR1 GTSNPN, CDR2 SVGIG (reference sequence). With 0 bases removed from V and 3 bases from J, the gap between germline ends came to 18 bases. CDR3 coding DNA: TGTGCCTGGAGTGTACGGGTGGGGGCAGAGGACAATCAGCCCCAGCATTTT. Amino acids: CAWSVRVGAEDNQPQHF.

This chain uses TRBV7-2 with TRBJ2-3; unclear D gene. With 1 base removed from V and 2 bases from J, the gap between germline ends came to 13 bases. Germline values: CDR1 SGHTA, CDR2 FQGNSA. The length of the CDR3 is 16 residues. The CDR3 is CASSLGAAPSTDTQYF. The DNA for the CDR3 is TGTGCCAGCAGCTTAGGCGCGGCACCTTCCACAGATACGCAGTATTTT. The whole variable domain, filled in from reference TRBV7-2 and TRBJ2-3, reads GAGVSQSPSNKVTEKGKDVELRCDPISGHTALYWYRQSLGQGLEFLIYFQGNSAPDKSGLPSDRFSAERTGGSVSTLTIQRTQQEDSAVYLCASSLGAAPSTDTQYFGPGTRLTVL.

The chain links TRBV7-9 to TRBJ2-1; 14 bases match TRBD2. This CDR3 contains 15 residues. Germline values: CDR1 SEHNR, CDR2 FQNEAQ (reference sequence). V dropped 5 bases and J dropped 6; count of bases not matched to a gene: 3. CDR3: CASSPGTSGGNEQFF. For the CDR3, the DNA is TGTGCCAGCAGCCCCGGGACTAGCGGGGGCAATGAGCAGTTCTTC. The variable domain in full, completed from reference TRBV7-9 and TRBJ2-1, reads DTGVSQNPRHKITKRGQNVTFRCDPISEHNRLYWYRQTLGQGPEFLTYFQNEAQLEKSRLLSDRFSAERPKGSFSTLEIQRTEQGDSAMYLCASSPGTSGGNEQFFGPGTRLTVL.

The rearrangement uses TRBV3-1 (or the pseudogene TRBV3-2) and TRBJ1-6, with 7 bases aligning to TRBD1. Germline V gene data show CDR1 as LGHDT and CDR2 as YNNKEL (reference sequence). V trimming: 3 bases; J trimming: 16 bases; junction bases outside the gene matches: 9. The CDR3 covers 13 residues. The chain's CDR3 is CASSQYRGISLHF. The CDR3 nucleotides read TGTGCCAGCAGCCAGTACAGGGGTATTTCTCTCCACTTT.